This TCR beta chain was recovered during a study of human T cells and chemical hapten exposure. On the study more broadly: Variability of per-sample TCR yields stemmed mainly from small differences in pooled library volume. Study-level findings and limits: With patch test score, the counts of PT1 expanded TCRs showed a positive correlation.

With regard to this clonotype: Antigen unknown.

Methods used by the authors: The median was around 89,000 TCRs per sample, ranging roughly 20,000 to 690,600. TCRdb reprocessed the RACE reads with MiXCR, giving one entry per CDR3 protein. TCRdb, not the original authors, processed these V and J calls. The sample lists about 95,000 distinct CDR3 sequences, around 10% seen once, with 2.5% to 3.5% in the top ten. Time point specified: patch test 2, 6 weeks after DPC sensitization. The treatment here: therapeutic diphenylcyclopropenone sensitization with weekly scalp DPC. This material consisted of whole blood, taken in connection with sensitization to the hapten diphenylcyclopropenone (DPC). This receptor was obtained from a woman in her forties with alopecia areata. Some clones in this sample may be carry-over from other donors' samples.

The CDR3 is CASNLRTGASTEAFF. CDR3 DNA sequence: TGTGCCAGCAACCTTCGGACAGGGGCCTCCACTGAAGCTTTCTTT. The chain links TRBV3-1 to TRBJ1-1; 9 positions agree with TRBD1. The CDR3 runs 15 residues. The V segment lost 7 bases and the J segment 4 bases; nucleotides outside the gene matches: 10. The germline CDR1 and CDR2 sequences are LGHDT and YNNKEL (reference sequence).